Listed here are 26 T cell receptor beta chains from one sample, sequenced in a study of blood T cell repertoires in COVID-19. Here immunoSEQ multiplex PCR was the method, and the copy in TCRdb shows in-frame clones only, minus some. The table records some 170,000 clones, approximately 90% of them present only once. Sample: peripheral blood. These receptor sequences come from a woman aged 70-85 years with COVID-19, enrolled during active disease.

The chain has TRBV7-8 and TRBJ2-7, with 8 bases that match TRBD1. The CDR3 totals 14 residues. Trimming cost V 1 base and J 2 bases; bases outside gene matches: 1. Germline V gene lookup returns CDR1 SGHVS and CDR2 FQNEAQ. DNA for the CDR3: TGTGCCAGCAGCTTAGGGACAGGGCCCTACGAGCAGTACTTC. It translates to CASSLGTGPYEQYF.

The chain joins TRBV2 to TRBJ2-3; 9 bases agree with TRBD1. V was pared by 5 bases and J by 3 bases, with 6 bases of the junction left unmatched. In germline, CDR1 is SNHLY, CDR2 FYNNEI. This CDR3 region has 15 residues. The CDR3 sequence: CASSLQGARTDTQYF. CDR3 DNA: TGTGCCAGCAGTTTACAGGGGGCTAGAACAGATACGCAGTATTTT.

At least ten counts were recorded for this clone. V gene TRBV21-1 combines with J gene TRBJ2-3; TRBD2, the D gene given by the table, was not confirmed from the DNA. TRBV21-1 is described as a pseudogene. This CDR3 is 17 amino acids long. This chain's CDR3 is CASSKVVRREGVDTQYF. CDR3 bases: TGTGCCAGCAGCAAAGTTGTCAGGCGGGAGGGCGTAGATACGCAGTATTTT.

The chain recombines TRBV2 with TRBJ2-7; 13 nucleotides match TRBD2. Looked up from germline, CDR1 is SNHLY and CDR2 is FYNNEI. The CDR3 loop spans 15 amino acids. V shed 6 bases, J shed 5 bases, and the junction held 7 bases outside the gene matches. The CDR3 sequence is CASSAGLAGIDEQYF. Here the CDR3 DNA reads TGTGCCAGCAGCGCGGGACTAGCGGGAATCGACGAGCAGTACTTC.

This sequence joins TRBV6-5 and TRBJ2-7; 14 nucleotides align to TRBD2. The germline CDR1 and CDR2 sequences are MNHEY and SVGAGI. The CDR3 consists of 16 residues. V shed 0 bases, J shed 4 bases, and the junction held 2 bases outside the gene matches. For the CDR3, the DNA is TGTGCCAGCAGTTACTCCCGGACTAGCGGGAGGTACGAGCAGTACTTC. Protein: CASSYSRTSGRYEQYF.

The chain carries TRBV7-2 and TRBJ1-2; D is ambiguous. Trimming took 4 bases from V and 8 from J, leaving 17 bases between them. The length of the CDR3 is 14 residues. Germline CDR1 SGHTA, CDR2 FQGNSA. The CDR3 loop is CASSSRRRAGGYTF. DNA of the CDR3: TGTGCCAGCAGCTCCAGACGAAGGGCGGGCGGCTACACCTTC.

The chain combines TRBV5-1 with TRBJ2-5, with TRBD1 matching 7 bases. After removal of 5 bases from V and 2 bases from J, the junction contained 3 bases not matched to a gene. Germline loops: CDR1 SGHRS, CDR2 YFSETQ. The CDR3 spans 13 residues. CDR3 coding DNA: TGCGCCAGCAGAGAGACAGGGCAAGAGACCCAGTACTTC. Amino acids: CASRETGQETQYF.

The V gene is TRBV7-9, the J gene TRBJ2-2; tentative D call: TRBD2 (7 bases). The CDR3 loop spans 15 amino acids. Trimming took 5 bases from V and 3 from J, leaving 13 bases between them. The germline V gene has CDR1 SEHNR and CDR2 FQNEAQ (reference sequence). The CDR3 region is CASSKQGGDTGELFF. Written as DNA, the CDR3 is TGTGCCAGCAGCAAACAAGGGGGGGACACCGGGGAGCTGTTTTTT.

This clone was counted many times. In DNA, the CDR3 is TGTGCCAGTAGTATACTCAGGGGGAGAGATGGCTACACCTTC. Its translation: CASSILRGRDGYTF. The chain joins TRBV19 to TRBJ1-2; TRBD1 aligns across 7 bases. In germline, CDR1 is LNHDA, CDR2 SQIVND (reference sequence). The CDR3 consists of 14 residues. The V and J ends lost 2 bases and 6 bases, in that order; junction bases with no gene match: 6.

The chain uses TRBV5-1 and TRBJ1-3; D is possibly TRBD1 (6 bases). The CDR3 consists of 15 residues. CDR1 is SGHRS and CDR2 is YFSETQ in the germline V gene. V lost 3 bases to trimming and J lost 0 bases, with 10 bases between them. The CDR3, as DNA: TGCGCCAGCAGCTCGGGGGGCCACTCTGGAAACACCATATATTTT. Translated: CASSSGGHSGNTIYF.

With regard to this clone: Other nucleotide sequences from this sample produce the same CDR3. This chain connects TRBV10-3 to TRBJ2-5, with D perhaps matching TRBD1 (5 bases). Germline CDR1 is ENHRY and CDR2 is SYGVKD. This CDR3 has 15 residues. Trimming left V 0 bases short and J 5 bases short, with 13 bases between. The CDR3 spells CAISESAGNGETQYF. The CDR3, as DNA: TGTGCCATCAGTGAGTCGGCAGGGAATGGCGAGACCCAGTACTTC.

This chain links TRBV7-6 with TRBJ2-1; tentatively, D is TRBD1 (6 bases). Germline-derived CDR1 and CDR2 are SGHVS and FNYEAQ. Between the trimmed V and J ends, which lost 2 bases and 6 bases, there was a span of 17 bases. The CDR3 length is 16 residues. In DNA form, the CDR3 reads TGTGCCAGCAGCTTAAGGTTAAAGGGGGATCTCAATGAGCAGTTCTTC. Amino acid sequence: CASSLRLKGDLNEQFF.

This chain uses TRBV6-5 with TRBJ1-1; 9 bases line up with TRBD1. V lost 6 bases to trimming and J lost 6 bases; unmatched junction nucleotides: 11. CDR1 MNHEY and CDR2 SVGAGI come from the germline V gene. The CDR3 runs 15 residues. The CDR3, as DNA: TGTGCCAGCAGAGCTAGGACAGGGGAGGCGGCTGAAGCTTTCTTT. It specifies CASRARTGEAAEAFF.

The chain links TRBV15 to TRBJ2-3, with 8 bases identical to TRBD2. V shed 1 base, J shed 0 bases, and the junction held 6 bases outside the gene matches. The CDR3 sequence is 17 residues long. Looked up from germline, CDR1 is LNHNV and CDR2 is YYDKDF (reference sequence). The CDR3 here is CATSRVTGGTSTDTQYF. As DNA, the CDR3 is TGTGCCACCAGCAGAGTGACGGGAGGGACTAGCACAGATACGCAGTATTTT.

This clone has only a few counts. The V gene is TRBV5-6, the J gene TRBJ2-5, with 9 positions matching TRBD2. Germline-derived CDR1 and CDR2 are SGHDT and YYEEEE. The CDR3 totals 16 residues. V shed 3 bases and J 3 bases; nucleotides not matched to a gene: 9. In DNA form, the CDR3 reads TGTGCCAGCAGCTCCCGACGGGGCGGGGGGGAAGAGACCCAGTACTTC. This codes for CASSSRRGGGEETQYF.

This sequence joins TRBV3-1 (or the pseudogene TRBV3-2) and TRBJ1-1; D gene uncertain. CDR3 length equals 14 residues. The germline V gene has CDR1 LGHDT and CDR2 YNNKEL (reference sequence). V lost 2 bases to trimming and J lost 1 base, with 8 bases between them. The CDR3, as DNA: TGTGCCAGCAGCCAACTCGCAGGGAACACTGAAGCTTTCTTT. Amino acid sequence: CASSQLAGNTEAFF.

V is TRBV7-9 and J is TRBJ2-6; D is unresolved. Germline V gene sequence: CDR1 SEHNR, CDR2 FQNEAQ (reference sequence). The CDR3 is made up of 15 amino acids. The germline V and J ends were trimmed by 6 bases and 0 bases, with 9 bases remaining between them. The CDR3 region is CASRERPSGANVLTF. Here the CDR3 DNA reads TGTGCCAGCAGGGAGAGGCCCTCTGGGGCCAACGTCCTGACTTTC.

With respect to this clone: This CDR3 is also generated by other DNA sequences in the sample. The chain uses TRBV6-5 and TRBJ1-5; D ambiguous. The CDR3 length is 13 residues. The germline V and J ends were trimmed by 8 bases and 4 bases, with 12 bases remaining between them. The germline CDR1 and CDR2 sequences are MNHEY and SVGAGI. The chain's CDR3 is CASSRGGNQPQHF. The DNA of the CDR3 is TGTGCCAGCTCCCGGGGAGGAAATCAGCCCCAGCATTTT.

This chain links TRBV6-5 with TRBJ1-5; D gene ambiguous. The CDR3 is 15 residues long. The germline CDR1 and CDR2 sequences are MNHEY and SVGAGI. V dropped 6 bases and J dropped 2 bases, with 14 bases sitting between them. The CDR3 DNA follows: TGTGCCAGCAGCCGGAGGCAGCGGGGCAATCAGCCCCAGCATTTT. This translates into CASSRRQRGNQPQHF.

Comment on this clone: This sample includes further DNA sequences coding for the same CDR3. This chain links TRBV7-2 with TRBJ2-5, with 13 nucleotides matching TRBD2. With 4 bases clipped from V and 7 bases from J, the junction kept 12 bases outside the gene matches. CDR3 size: 17 residues. Germline V gene data show CDR1 as SGHTA and CDR2 as FQGNSA. CDR3 protein: CASSSMGLAGPAGTQYF. CDR3 DNA: TGTGCCAGCAGCTCCATGGGACTAGCGGGACCTGCGGGGACCCAGTACTTC.

This clone turned up a few times. Within the sample, other DNA sequences also encode this same CDR3. The V and J genes are TRBV5-1 and TRBJ2-5, with D tentatively TRBD2 (6 bases). This CDR3 region has 16 residues. Germline lookup yields CDR1 SGHRS and CDR2 YFSETQ. Trimming removed 0 bases at V and 5 bases at J, with 17 bases between. CDR3 region: CASSLDGGSRGETQYF. The CDR3 nucleotides read TGCGCCAGCAGCTTGGATGGCGGCTCCCGGGGGGAGACCCAGTACTTC. The full variable domain, rest sourced from reference TRBV5-1 and TRBJ2-5, is KAGVTQTPRYLIKTRGQQVTLSCSPISGHRSVSWYQQTPGQGLQFLFEYFSETQRNKGNFPGRFSGRQFSNSRSEMNVSTLELGDSALYLCASSLDGGSRGETQYFGPGTRLLVL.

The chain has TRBV27 and TRBJ1-5, with D perhaps matching TRBD1 (5 bases). V was trimmed by 2 bases and J by 6 bases, leaving 20 bases between them. The CDR3 runs to 17 residues. Germline lookup yields CDR1 MNHEY and CDR2 SMNVEV (reference sequence). CDR3 in amino acids: CASSLVRGDLFPQPQHF. The CDR3, as DNA: TGTGCCAGCAGTTTAGTAAGGGGCGATTTGTTTCCTCAGCCCCAGCATTTT.

The rearrangement joins TRBV11-3 to TRBJ1-2; possible D gene TRBD1, 5 bases. CDR3 length equals 16 residues. Germline V gene lookup returns CDR1 SGHNT and CDR2 YENEEA. Trimming cost V 1 base and J 6 bases, with 18 bases left between them. CDR3 protein: CASSLAWQGGFHGYTF. The DNA of the CDR3 is TGTGCCAGCAGCTTAGCTTGGCAGGGAGGTTTCCATGGCTACACCTTC.

This sequence joins TRBV29-1 and TRBJ1-4; a weak D match, TRBD1 (6 bases). Germline loops: CDR1 SQVTM, CDR2 ANQGSEA. The CDR3 runs 13 residues. V gave up 6 bases and J gave up 6 bases, with 14 bases separating them. CDR3 DNA: TGCAGCGTCGCGCAGGGGATTGATGAAAAACTGTTTTTT. Amino acids: CSVAQGIDEKLFF. Variable domain in full (rest from reference TRBV29-1 and TRBJ1-4): SAVISQKPSRDICQRGTSLTIQCQVDSQVTMMFWYRQQPGQSLTLIATANQGSEATYESGFVIDKFPISRPNLTFSTLTVSNMSPEDSSIYLCSVAQGIDEKLFFGSGTQLSVL.

The rearrangement uses TRBV7-3 and TRBJ2-4, with a tentative D call TRBD2 (5 bases). Germline V lookup: CDR1 SGHTA, CDR2 FQGTGA. Trimming removed 5 bases from V and 7 bases from J, with 12 bases in between. This CDR3 spans 13 amino acids. Written as DNA, the CDR3 is TGTGCCAGCAGCCCCGGACCGGGGAACATTCAGTACTTC. Translation gives CASSPGPGNIQYF.

J is TRBJ2-1 and V is TRBV6-5; TRBD1 matches at 10 bases. V shed 6 bases, J shed 7 bases, and the junction held 6 bases outside the gene matches. This CDR3 contains 14 residues. CDR1 and CDR2 (germline): MNHEY, SVGAGI. For the CDR3, the DNA is TGTGCCAGCAGAAGACAGGGGGCTAAGAATGAGCAGTTCTTC. Translated, it gives CASRRQGAKNEQFF.